This T cell receptor beta chain derives from a study of shared T cell receptors in the human thymus (dated by TCRdb to the early 2020s). A note on the overall study: The study examined how the human thymus generates shared, self-reactive T-cell receptor alpha chains.

As regards this clone: Its specific antigen is unknown. No much larger clone is present one base from it, and per-base qualities are unavailable.

The CDR3 spans 13 residues, from the cysteine through the phenylalanine. The entry retains the CDR3 DNA only, 39 bases that are in frame from base 1. Clipping removes 10 bases from V and 5 bases from J, with 3 as the unmatched junction base count. For CDR1 and CDR2, the germline V gene (reference sequence) lists MNHEY and SMNVEV. Receptor amplification or capture employed the immunoSEQ multiplex PCR assay. TCRdb retrieved this table from immuneACCESS and kept in-frame rearrangements only. Not all clones are present; in checked studies, unresolved V genes account for under half, and no reason is known for the remainder. Across this sample there are some 400,000 clones, with around 95% seen only once. The top ten clones comprise approximately 0.02% of the sample.

The source of this sequence is a human donor. Sequencing input: thymocytes. The receptor chain draws on TRBV27 and TRBJ2-1; TRBD2 aligns with 12 central bases. The encoded CDR3 is CATRLAGDNEQFF. The base sequence is TGTGCCACCCGACTAGCGGGGGACAATGAGCAGTTCTTC.